The clone carrying this T cell receptor (beta chain) has at least ten counts. No antigen is known for it. Bulk TCR libraries used previously described methods and listed TCR primers. A single record per CDR3 protein comes from TCRdb applying MiXCR to the PCR reads. The sample contains approximately 59,000 distinct CDR3 sequences, less than 20% of which appear only once. The sample is drawn from a study of molecular identifiers for immune sequencing clone quantification. Notes on the study in general: Jurkat TCR RNA spiked in from one cell could reportedly be detected among approximately 1 million naive cells.

Source material for naive CD8 libraries was about 19,000 to 1,100,000 sorted cells, with 10%, 30% or 50% RNA. Sorting was used to obtain naive CD8 T cells (CD8+CD4-CCR7+CD45RA+). The sequenced material came from naive CD8+ T cells from blood, with Jurkat cell RNA spiked in. Subset meaning: FACS-sorted CD8+CD4-CCR7+CD45RA+ naive T cells. The sequence was obtained from a human donor in good health. Some libraries in this study had Jurkat cell RNA spiked in.

CDR3 coding DNA: TGTGCCAGCAGCCTTGGGACTAGCGGGAGTAACGAGCAGTACTTC. Encoded protein: CASSLGTSGSNEQYF. The J gene is TRBJ2-7, the V gene TRBV27; the match to TRBD2 covers 14 bases. Germline assignment: CDR1 MNHEY and CDR2 SMNVEV (reference sequence). J was trimmed by 5 bases and V by 6 bases; bases with no gene match: 6. The CDR3 spans 15 residues.